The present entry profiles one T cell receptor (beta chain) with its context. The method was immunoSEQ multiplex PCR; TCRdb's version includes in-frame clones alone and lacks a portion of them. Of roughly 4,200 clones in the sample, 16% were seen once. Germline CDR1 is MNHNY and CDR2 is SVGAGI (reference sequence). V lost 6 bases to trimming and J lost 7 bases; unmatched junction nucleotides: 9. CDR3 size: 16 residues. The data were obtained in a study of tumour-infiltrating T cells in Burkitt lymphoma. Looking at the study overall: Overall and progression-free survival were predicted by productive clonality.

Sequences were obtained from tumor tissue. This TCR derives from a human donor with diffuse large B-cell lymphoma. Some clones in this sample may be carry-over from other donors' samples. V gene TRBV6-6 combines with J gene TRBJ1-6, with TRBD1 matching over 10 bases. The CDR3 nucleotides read TGTGCCAGCAGACTTTCTTCGGGACAGGGGAATTCACCCCTCCACTTT. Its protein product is CASRLSSGQGNSPLHF.